The T cell receptor beta chain under discussion was sequenced for a study of human T cells and chemical hapten exposure. This CDR3 has 16 residues. Germline trimming cut 0 bases from V and 0 bases from J; bases unmatched to any gene: 6. The germline V gene encodes CDR1 SGHRS and CDR2 YFSETQ. Specified time point: patch test 2, 6 weeks after DPC sensitization. Treatment indicated: therapeutic diphenylcyclopropenone sensitization with weekly scalp DPC. TCRdb re-called the RACE reads with MiXCR, one entry per CDR3 protein. The sample includes about 140,000 distinct CDR3 sequences, around 11% of them seen just once.

The sequence was obtained from a woman aged 45-65 years with alopecia areata. Some clones in this sample may be carry-over from other donors' samples. The V gene is TRBV5-1, the J gene TRBJ2-7; 7 nucleotides match TRBD2. Material: whole blood, obtained in connection with sensitization to the hapten diphenylcyclopropenone (DPC). The DNA of the CDR3 is TGCGCCAGCAGCTTGGGCCGCGCGGGGGTCTCCTACGAGCAGTACTTC. Amino acids: CASSLGRAGVSYEQYF.